This T cell receptor beta chain was found in a study of T cells in tuberculosis. Across the whole study: Sequenced TCRs come from CD1B-GMM tetramer-binding T cells.

Sorting used thawed, overnight-rested PBMC stained with anti-CD3, a viability dye and GMM-loaded CD1B tetramer. CD1B tetramers were loaded with Rhodococcus equi-derived C32 glucose monomycolate. PBMC for tetramer sorting were first depleted of CD14-expressing monocytes. Assay: immunoSEQ multiplex PCR; the TCRdb copy retains only in-frame clones and omits some. The sample has 88,000 or so clones, approximately 91% seen once; the top ten hold approximately 2%. Germline-derived CDR1 and CDR2 are LNHDA and SQIVND (reference sequence). This CDR3 is 13 amino acids long. J lost 5 bases, V lost 8 bases, and 7 bases had no gene match. Study findings and constraints: The stringent gate may have excluded weak CD1B-GMM tetramer binders.

The sequence came from an adult woman with latent tuberculosis. The chain couples TRBV19 to TRBJ2-7; 9 nucleotides align to TRBD1. The sample taken for sequencing was CD1b-GMM tetramer-negative cells sorted from PBMCs. In nucleotides, the CDR3 is TGTGCCAGTTCCGGGACAGGGAGCCACGAGCAGTACTTC. Translation: CASSGTGSHEQYF.